Each of the 21 T cell receptor beta chains below was sequenced from the same sample in a study of T cells in Graves' hyperthyroidism and ophthalmopathy. The investigators amplified TCR beta CDR3 regions from RNA transcripts. Using the HTBI primer set, a first-round RT-PCR was run on the TCR CDR3. In TCRdb, the multiplex PCR reads were re-called with MiXCR into one record per CDR3 protein. The sample yields 730,000 or so distinct CDR3 sequences, about 19% seen once. Specimen: blood. The receptors here all came from a woman between 45 and 60 years old with Graves' hyperthyroidism that later progressed to Graves' ophthalmopathy.

Ten or more counts support this clonotype. This chain connects TRBV12-3 or TRBV12-4 to TRBJ1-1, with a possible D match to TRBD1 (5 bases). Between the trimmed V and J ends, which lost 3 bases and 1 base, there was a span of 18 bases. This CDR3 has 17 amino acids. CDR3 in DNA: TGTGCCAGCAGTTTGCCCTGGACACAACGCGGGAACACTGAAGCTTTCTTT. It translates to CASSLPWTQRGNTEAFF.

This clonotype was detected many times. This chain uses TRBV20-1 with TRBJ2-4; no reliable D call. CDR3 size: 14 residues. V was pared by 3 bases and J by 8 bases, with 17 bases between. CDR1 is DFQATT, CDR2 SNEGSKA, per germline (reference sequence). The CDR3 here is CSASDGWVRDIQYF. CDR3 nucleotide sequence: TGCAGTGCTAGTGACGGTTGGGTTCGGGACATTCAGTACTTC.

This chain links TRBV12-3 or TRBV12-4 with TRBJ2-3; 7 bases align to TRBD2. V shed 6 bases, J shed 6 bases, and the junction held 18 bases outside the gene matches. CDR3 length equals 17 residues. The CDR3 bases are TGTGCCAGCAGACCTGCGACTCTAGCGGACCGGGATGATACGCAGTATTTT. Protein: CASRPATLADRDDTQYF.

V and J are TRBV10-2 and TRBJ1-4; D unresolved. CDR3 length: 11 residues. Trimming left V 7 bases short and J 0 bases short, with 0 bases between. Germline V CDR1 and CDR2: WSHSY, SAAADI. The CDR3 here is CASTTNEKLFF. As DNA, the CDR3 is TGCGCCAGCACAACTAATGAAAAACTGTTTTTT.

This clonotype was recorded at least ten times. The chain joins TRBV27 to TRBJ1-1, with 9 nucleotides matching TRBD1. The CDR3 spans 16 residues. The junction had 11 bases not matched to a gene; V was cut back by 5 bases and J by 4 bases. Germline V gene data show CDR1 as MNHEY and CDR2 as SMNVEV (reference sequence). Here the CDR3 reads CASSTRTGARGTEAFF. The CDR3 region has the DNA TGTGCCAGCAGTACCCGGACAGGGGCGCGGGGCACTGAAGCTTTCTTT.

The V gene is TRBV7-9, the J gene TRBJ1-2, with D uncertain. Trimming pared 1 base from V and 8 bases from J, leaving 8 bases between. The CDR3 runs 12 residues. CDR1 SEHNR and CDR2 FQNEAQ come from the germline V gene (reference sequence). Written as DNA, the CDR3 is TGTGCCAGCAGCTTAGAGGTCGAGGGCTACACCTTC. This codes for CASSLEVEGYTF.

This clonotype occurred many times. The rearrangement uses TRBV5-6 and TRBJ1-2, with D unresolved. The CDR3 has 11 residues. Trimming left V 0 bases short and J 6 bases short, with 3 bases between. Germline values: CDR1 SGHDT, CDR2 YYEEEE. The DNA of the CDR3 is TGTGCCAGCAGCTTGGACCATGGCTACACCTTC. Protein sequence: CASSLDHGYTF.

This clonotype was found many times. The V gene is TRBV6-5, the J gene TRBJ1-4; D is unresolved. The CDR3 is 16 amino acids. Trimming stripped 0 bases from V and 0 bases from J, with 8 bases between. Germline loops: CDR1 MNHEY, CDR2 SVGAGI. CDR3 loop: CASSYSGTATNEKLFF. CDR3 coding DNA: TGTGCCAGCAGTTACTCGGGCACCGCAACTAATGAAAAACTGTTTTTT.

This clonotype has a handful of counts. The rearrangement joins TRBV6-1 to TRBJ2-3; the D gene is possibly TRBD1 (6 bases). Germline CDR1 MNHNS, CDR2 SASEGT. The CDR3 contains 16 residues. V was pared by 6 bases and J by 2 bases, with 18 bases between. The CDR3 sequence: CASRGGWSGYTDTQYF. CDR3 DNA: TGTGCCAGCAGAGGGGGATGGAGCGGTTACACAGATACGCAGTATTTT.

In this sample, this clonotype turned up a few times. The chain carries TRBV10-3 and TRBJ2-3, with TRBD1 as a possible D gene (6 bases). The CDR3 spans 14 residues. Germline V gives CDR1 ENHRY, CDR2 SYGVKD. Deletions cut 6 bases from V and 1 base from J, with 11 bases between. CDR3 sequence (DNA): TGTGCCATCAGCCCGACAGGACGCACAGATACGCAGTATTTT. Its protein product is CAISPTGRTDTQYF.

As for this clonotype: Given a much more abundant clone one base away, this may be a read error. The chain joins TRBV5-1 to TRBJ1-1, with 7 bases that match TRBD1. Germline trimming cut 4 bases from V and 0 bases from J; bases unmatched to any gene: 6. This CDR3 has 15 amino acids. The germline gives CDR1 SGHRS, CDR2 YFSETQ. This CDR3 reads CASSPRGRMNTEAFF. CDR3 bases: TGCGCCAGCAGCCCGAGGGGGCGTATGAACACTGAAGCTTTCTTT. The whole variable domain, filled in from reference TRBV5-1 and TRBJ1-1, reads KAGVTQTPRYLIKTRGQQVTLSCSPISGHRSVSWYQQTPGQGLQFLFEYFSETQRNKGNFPGRFSGRQFSNSRSEMNVSTLELGDSALYLCASSPRGRMNTEAFFGQGTRLTVV.

The chain combines TRBV19 with TRBJ2-1; the match to TRBD1 covers 8 bases. The germline V gene encodes CDR1 LNHDA and CDR2 SQIVND (reference sequence). The trim removed 1 base at V and 3 bases at J, leaving 5 bases unmatched. This CDR3 region has 16 residues. The CDR3 nucleotides read TGTGCCAGTAGTATAGTGACAGGGGTTGGCTACAATGAGCAGTTCTTC. Translated: CASSIVTGVGYNEQFF.

This clonotype was observed many times. The chain is built from TRBV30 and TRBJ2-5; 7 bases align to TRBD1. This CDR3 is 13 amino acids long. Germline CDR1 and CDR2: GTSNPN and SVGIG (reference sequence). The V gene end was trimmed by 1 base and the J gene end by 4 bases; junction bases not matched to a gene: 3. DNA for the CDR3: TGTGCCTGGAGTGAGGGGACAGTAGAGACCCAGTACTTC. Its translation is CAWSEGTVETQYF.

The CDR3 is CASSQEADHQFF. In DNA form, the CDR3 reads TGTGCCAGCAGCCAAGAGGCGGACCATCAGTTCTTC. The V and J genes are TRBV3-1 and TRBJ2-1; D remains ambiguous. The CDR3 covers 12 residues. The V and J ends lost 0 bases and 13 bases respectively, with 10 bases between them. Germline V gene lookup returns CDR1 LGHDT and CDR2 YNNKEL (reference sequence).

This clonotype was seen at least ten times. This rearrangement joins TRBV2 to TRBJ2-7; tentatively, D is TRBD2 (6 bases). The germline CDR1 and CDR2 sequences are SNHLY and FYNNEI. V lost 2 bases and J lost 6, with 17 bases in between. The CDR3 is 15 residues long. CDR3 coding DNA: TGTGCCAGCAGTGAATTTGGGGACGGGGACTCCGAGCAGTACTTC. Protein sequence: CASSEFGDGDSEQYF.

In this sample, this clonotype turned up a few times. The rearrangement joins TRBV7-9 to TRBJ2-7; TRBD1 is a possible D gene (6 bases). This CDR3 has 16 amino acids. Trimming stripped 4 bases from V and 3 bases from J, with 19 bases between. The germline CDR1 and CDR2 sequences are SEHNR and FQNEAQ (reference sequence). CDR3 nucleotides: TGTGCCAGCAGCTCCAGTACAGGGTTTTTCGTCTACGAGCAGTACTTC. Its translation: CASSSSTGFFVYEQYF. Drawing the rest from reference TRBV7-9 and TRBJ2-7, the complete variable domain is DTGVSQNPRHKITKRGQNVTFRCDPISEHNRLYWYRQTLGQGPEFLTYFQNEAQLEKSRLLSDRFSAERPKGSFSTLEIQRTEQGDSAMYLCASSSSTGFFVYEQYFGPGTRLTVT.

This clonotype showed up just a few times. The rearrangement uses TRBV7-2 and TRBJ1-1, with TRBD1 identical over 8 bases. The germline CDR1 and CDR2 sequences are SGHTA and FQGNSA. The CDR3 spans 14 residues. The V gene end was trimmed by 4 bases and the J gene end by 6 bases; junction bases not matched to a gene: 7. The CDR3 loop is CASSYRTGRAEAFF. CDR3 nucleotides: TGTGCCAGCAGCTACAGGACAGGGAGGGCTGAAGCTTTCTTT.

This clonotype has only one observation. CDR3 protein: CASRTSSGRALAEQFF. In DNA form, the CDR3 reads TGTGCCAGCAGGACCTCTAGCGGGAGGGCCTTAGCTGAGCAGTTCTTC. The chain couples TRBV28 to TRBJ2-1; 12 bases line up with TRBD2. V was clipped by 6 bases and J by 9 bases; unmatched bases: 12. Germline CDR1 reads MDHEN; CDR2 reads SYDVKM. The CDR3 has 16 residues.

This clonotype appeared a few times. V and J are TRBV2 and TRBJ2-1; weak D call: TRBD2 (7 bases). The germline gives CDR1 SNHLY, CDR2 FYNNEI. V shed 1 base and J shed 12 bases, with 16 bases lying between them. CDR3 size: 14 residues. The CDR3: CASSEVVGGGGQFF. Here the CDR3 DNA reads TGTGCCAGCAGTGAAGTCGTAGGGGGGGGGGGGCAGTTCTTC.

The V and J genes are TRBV7-8 and TRBJ2-1; TRBD2 agrees at 8 bases. Losses at the gene ends were 8 bases for V and 5 bases for J; bases not matched to a gene: 2. This CDR3 is 12 amino acids long. Germline V gene data show CDR1 as SGHVS and CDR2 as FQNEAQ. CDR3 residues: CASRGGHNEQFF. The CDR3 DNA reads as TGTGCCAGCCGGGGGGGACACAATGAGCAGTTCTTC.

The table lists this clonotype with a few counts. This chain links TRBV6-5 with TRBJ1-5, with unresolved D. This CDR3 comprises 18 residues. The V gene's germline CDR1 is MNHEY and CDR2 SVGAGI. Between the trimmed V and J ends, which lost 0 bases and 1 base, there was a span of 16 bases. The DNA of the CDR3 is TGTGCCAGCAGTTACTCGACCCCGACAAAGACGAGCAATCAGCCCCAGCATTTT. The encoded protein is CASSYSTPTKTSNQPQHF.